This TCR beta chain is drawn from a study of control samples from healthy donors and cancer patients. Method: immunoSEQ multiplex PCR; TCRdb's copy keeps in-frame clones and lacks some. The sample shows some 140,000 clones, 85% to 95% of them seen only once. V was cut by 1 base and J by 0 bases, with 6 bases left in between. Per the germline V gene, CDR1 is SNHLY and CDR2 is FYNNEI. The CDR3 is 14 residues long. Sequencing used PBMCs. The chain uses TRBV2 and TRBJ1-1, with unresolved D. This clonotype was obtained from a man between 60 and 75 years old with colorectal cancer. The CDR3 region is CASSEGVLNTEAFF. CDR3 DNA: TGTGCCAGCAGTGAAGGGGTCTTGAACACTGAAGCTTTCTTT.